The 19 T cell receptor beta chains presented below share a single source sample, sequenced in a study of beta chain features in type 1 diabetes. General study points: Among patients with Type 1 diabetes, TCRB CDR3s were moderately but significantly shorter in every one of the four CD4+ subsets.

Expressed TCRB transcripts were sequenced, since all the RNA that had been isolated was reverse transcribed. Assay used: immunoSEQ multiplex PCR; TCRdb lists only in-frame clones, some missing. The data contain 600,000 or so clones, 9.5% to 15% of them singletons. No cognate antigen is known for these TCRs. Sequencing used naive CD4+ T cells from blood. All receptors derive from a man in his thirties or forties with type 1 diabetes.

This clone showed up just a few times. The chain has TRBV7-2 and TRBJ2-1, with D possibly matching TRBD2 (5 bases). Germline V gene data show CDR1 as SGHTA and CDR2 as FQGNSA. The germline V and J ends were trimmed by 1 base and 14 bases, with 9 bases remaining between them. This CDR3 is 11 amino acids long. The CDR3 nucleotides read TGTGCCAGCAGCTTAGGCGGGCAGGAGTTCTTC. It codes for CASSLGGQEFF.

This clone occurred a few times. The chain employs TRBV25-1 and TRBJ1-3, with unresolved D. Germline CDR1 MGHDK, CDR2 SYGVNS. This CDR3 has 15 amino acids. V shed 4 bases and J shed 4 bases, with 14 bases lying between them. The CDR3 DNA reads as TGTGCCAGCAGTGGGCCGTACACTCCAGGAAACACCATATATTTT. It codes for CASSGPYTPGNTIYF.

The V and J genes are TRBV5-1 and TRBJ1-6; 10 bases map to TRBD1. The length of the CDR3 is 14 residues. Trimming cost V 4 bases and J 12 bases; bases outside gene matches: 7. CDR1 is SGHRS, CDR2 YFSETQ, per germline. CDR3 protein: CASSQGTGDVPLHF. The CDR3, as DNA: TGCGCCAGCAGCCAGGGGACAGGGGATGTACCCCTCCACTTT.

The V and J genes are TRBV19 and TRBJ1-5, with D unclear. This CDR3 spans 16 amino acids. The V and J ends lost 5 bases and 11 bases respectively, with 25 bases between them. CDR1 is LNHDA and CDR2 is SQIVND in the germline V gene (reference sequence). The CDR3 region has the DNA TGTGCCAGTAGTTCCATTTCCGGGATATCTTTGTTGGCCCAGCATTTT. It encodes CASSSISGISLLAQHF.

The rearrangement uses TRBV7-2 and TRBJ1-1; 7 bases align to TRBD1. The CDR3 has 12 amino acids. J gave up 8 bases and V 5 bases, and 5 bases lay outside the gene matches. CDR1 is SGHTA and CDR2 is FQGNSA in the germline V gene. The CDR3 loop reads CASSHGQVEAFF. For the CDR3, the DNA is TGTGCCAGCAGCCACGGACAGGTGGAAGCTTTCTTT.

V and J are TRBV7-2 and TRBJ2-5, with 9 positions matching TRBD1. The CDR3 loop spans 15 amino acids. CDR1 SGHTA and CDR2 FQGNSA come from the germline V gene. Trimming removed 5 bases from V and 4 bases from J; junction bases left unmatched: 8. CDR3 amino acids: CASSRSSTGGETQYF. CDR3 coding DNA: TGTGCCAGCAGCCGTAGTTCGACAGGGGGAGAGACCCAGTACTTC.

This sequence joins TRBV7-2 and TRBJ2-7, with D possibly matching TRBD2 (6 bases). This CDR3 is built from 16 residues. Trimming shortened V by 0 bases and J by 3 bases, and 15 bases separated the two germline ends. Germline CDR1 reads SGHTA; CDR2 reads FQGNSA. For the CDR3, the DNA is TGTGCCAGCAGCTTAGCGGGAGGCCAGAGATACTACGAGCAGTACTTC. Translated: CASSLAGGQRYYEQYF.

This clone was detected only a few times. The CDR3 reads CASSPPGTGVYEQYF. In nucleotides, the CDR3 is TGTGCCAGTAGTCCACCCGGGACAGGGGTATACGAGCAGTACTTC. V and J are TRBV19 and TRBJ2-7, with TRBD1 identical over 10 bases. This CDR3 is built from 15 residues. Looked up from germline, CDR1 is LNHDA and CDR2 is SQIVND (reference sequence). The V and J ends lost 5 bases and 4 bases, in that order; junction bases with no gene match: 8.

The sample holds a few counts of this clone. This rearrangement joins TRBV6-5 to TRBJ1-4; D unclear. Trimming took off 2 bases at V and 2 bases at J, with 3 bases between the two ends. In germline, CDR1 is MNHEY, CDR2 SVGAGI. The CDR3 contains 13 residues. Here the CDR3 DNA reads TGTGCCAGCAGTTACAGCACTAATGAAAAACTGTTTTTT. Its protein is CASSYSTNEKLFF.

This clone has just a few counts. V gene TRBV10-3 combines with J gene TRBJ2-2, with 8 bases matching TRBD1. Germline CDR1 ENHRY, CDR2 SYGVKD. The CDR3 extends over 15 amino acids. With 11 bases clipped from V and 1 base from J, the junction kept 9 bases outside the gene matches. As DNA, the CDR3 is TGTGCCGTCCCCCAGGGGGCCTTGAACACCGGGGAGCTGTTTTTT. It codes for CAVPQGALNTGELFF.

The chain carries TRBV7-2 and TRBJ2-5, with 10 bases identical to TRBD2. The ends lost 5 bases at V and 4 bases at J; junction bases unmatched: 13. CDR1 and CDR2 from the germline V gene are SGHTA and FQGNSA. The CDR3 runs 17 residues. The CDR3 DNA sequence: TGTGCCAGCAGCCCGAGCGGGGGGGGCGGGCCGACAGAGACCCAGTACTTC. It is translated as CASSPSGGGGPTETQYF.

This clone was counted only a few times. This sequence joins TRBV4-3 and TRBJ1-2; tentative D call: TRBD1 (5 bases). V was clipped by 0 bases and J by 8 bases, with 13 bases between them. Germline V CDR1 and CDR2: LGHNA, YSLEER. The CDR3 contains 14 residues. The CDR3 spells CASSQDPRGWGYTF. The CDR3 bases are TGCGCCAGCAGCCAAGACCCCCGGGGCTGGGGCTACACCTTC.

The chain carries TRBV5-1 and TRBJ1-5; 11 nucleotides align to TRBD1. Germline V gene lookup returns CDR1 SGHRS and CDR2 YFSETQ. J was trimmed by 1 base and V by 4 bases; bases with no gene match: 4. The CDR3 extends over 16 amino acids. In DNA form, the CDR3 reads TGCGCCAGCAGCGAAGGGACAGGGGGAAGCAATCAGCCCCAGCATTTT. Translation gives CASSEGTGGSNQPQHF.

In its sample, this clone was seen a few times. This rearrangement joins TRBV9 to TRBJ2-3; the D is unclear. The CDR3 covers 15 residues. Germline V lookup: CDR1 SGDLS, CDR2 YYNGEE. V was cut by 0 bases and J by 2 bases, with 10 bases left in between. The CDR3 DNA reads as TGTGCCAGCAGCGTAGGCCCTCCTCCCACAGATACGCAGTATTTT. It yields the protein CASSVGPPPTDTQYF. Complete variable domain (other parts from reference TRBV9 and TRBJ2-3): DSGVTQTPKHLITATGQRVTLRCSPRSGDLSVYWYQQSLDQGLQFLIQYYNGEERAKGNILERFSAQQFPDLHSELNLSSLELGDSALYFCASSVGPPPTDTQYFGPGTRLTVL.

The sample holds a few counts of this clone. The CDR3 protein is CASSFTGTSGLSSYNEQFF. The CDR3 region has the DNA TGTGCCAGCAGCTTCACCGGGACTAGCGGGTTGAGCTCCTACAATGAGCAGTTCTTC. The genes are TRBV7-9 and TRBJ2-1; TRBD2 matches 12 bases. Germline CDR1 and CDR2: SEHNR and FQNEAQ (reference sequence). The V gene end was trimmed by 3 bases and the J gene end by 0 bases; junction bases not matched to a gene: 9. This CDR3 has 19 residues.

This chain's CDR3 is CASSAKVGGMDTQYF. Here the CDR3 DNA reads TGTGCCAGCAGCGCAAAGGTGGGGGGCATGGATACGCAGTATTTT. V gene TRBV9 combines with J gene TRBJ2-3, with D perhaps being TRBD1 or TRBD2 (6 bases each). This CDR3 is 15 amino acids long. Germline-derived CDR1 and CDR2 are SGDLS and YYNGEE. The germline V and J ends were trimmed by 3 bases and 6 bases, with 17 bases remaining between them.

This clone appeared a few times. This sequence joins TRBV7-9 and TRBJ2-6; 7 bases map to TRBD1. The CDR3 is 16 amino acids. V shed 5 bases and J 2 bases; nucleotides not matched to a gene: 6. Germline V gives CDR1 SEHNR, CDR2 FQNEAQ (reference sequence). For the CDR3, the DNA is TGTGCCAGCAGCCTAGGACAGGCCCCTGGGGCCAACGTCCTGACTTTC. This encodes CASSLGQAPGANVLTF.

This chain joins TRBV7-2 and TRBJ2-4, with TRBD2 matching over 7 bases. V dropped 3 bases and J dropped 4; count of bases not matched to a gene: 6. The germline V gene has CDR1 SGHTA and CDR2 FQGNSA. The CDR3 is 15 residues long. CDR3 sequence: CASSFGLAEKNIQYF. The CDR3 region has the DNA TGTGCCAGCAGCTTCGGCCTAGCGGAGAAAAACATTCAGTACTTC. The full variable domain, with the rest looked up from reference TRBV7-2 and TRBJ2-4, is GAGVSQSPSNKVTEKGKDVELRCDPISGHTALYWYRQSLGQGLEFLIYFQGNSAPDKSGLPSDRFSAERTGGSVSTLTIQRTQQEDSAVYLCASSFGLAEKNIQYFGAGTRLSVL.

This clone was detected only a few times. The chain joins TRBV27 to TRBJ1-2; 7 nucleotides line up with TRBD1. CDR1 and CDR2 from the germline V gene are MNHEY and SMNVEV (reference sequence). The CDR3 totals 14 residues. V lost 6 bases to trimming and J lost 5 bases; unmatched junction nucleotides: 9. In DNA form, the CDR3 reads TGTGCCAGCAGCCTGAAGGGGACAGCTTATGGCTACACCTTC. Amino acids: CASSLKGTAYGYTF.